This TCR beta chain was sequenced during a study of PD-1 blockade in classical Hodgkin lymphoma. Repertoires were generated with immunoSEQ multiplex PCR, while TCRdb's copy carries only in-frame clones and drops some. The table includes approximately 29,000 clones, roughly four fifths detected once. Time point meaning: cycle 4 day 1 (C4D1), after more than 5 weeks of nivolumab. No patient escaped relapse after autologous stem cell transplantation, and brentuximab vedotin exposure varied. Germline lookup yields CDR1 SGHDN and CDR2 FVKESK. The CDR3 has 13 amino acids. Trimming removed 3 bases from V and 4 bases from J, with 7 bases in between.

The chain has TRBV14 and TRBJ2-1; D call uncertain. The starting material was peripheral blood mononuclear cells (PBMCs), obtained before the fourth cycle of nivolumab. The TCR sequence derives from a human donor with classical Hodgkin lymphoma. CDR3 in DNA: TGTGCCAGCAGCCATGCCGAGTACAATGAGCAGTTCTTC. Protein sequence: CASSHAEYNEQFF.